The 22 T cell receptor beta chains below all came from one sample that was sequenced in a study. TCRdb reprocessed the RT-PCR reads via MiXCR and lists one record per CDR3 protein. The sample lists about 700,000 distinct CDR3 sequences, around 14% occurring once. Sequencing was carried out using memory CD4+ T cells from blood. The receptors come from a female donor in good health, serving as a healthy control.

The chain recombines TRBV7-2 with TRBJ2-3; 9 nucleotides align to TRBD2. V dropped 2 bases and J dropped 1; count of bases not matched to a gene: 4. The germline V gene has CDR1 SGHTA and CDR2 FQGNSA. This CDR3 region has 16 residues. CDR3: CASSLQAGGGTDTQYF. The CDR3 DNA follows: TGTGCCAGCAGCTTACAAGCGGGGGGTGGCACAGATACGCAGTATTTT. The whole variable domain, remainder taken from reference TRBV7-2 and TRBJ2-3, is GAGVSQSPSNKVTEKGKDVELRCDPISGHTALYWYRQSLGQGLEFLIYFQGNSAPDKSGLPSDRFSAERTGGSVSTLTIQRTQQEDSAVYLCASSLQAGGGTDTQYFGPGTRLTVL.

The CDR3 DNA follows: TGTGCCACTCTCCGCGAGCCAAGGCGCACACCACCTAATGAGCAGTTCTTC. Its protein product is CATLREPRRTPPNEQFF. J is TRBJ2-1 and V is TRBV7-2; D is uncertain. Trimming removed 10 bases at V and 7 bases at J, with 29 bases between. In germline, CDR1 is SGHTA, CDR2 FQGNSA. The CDR3 length is 17 residues.

This clonotype was observed many times. J is TRBJ2-7 and V is TRBV5-1; D is undetermined. The V gene lost 5 bases and the J gene lost 2 bases, with 17 bases spanning the gap. Germline loops: CDR1 SGHRS, CDR2 YFSETQ. The CDR3 spans 15 residues. CDR3 DNA: TGCGCCAGCAGGAATCTGCTCAAGAAACCCTACGAGCAGTACTTC. Translation gives CASRNLLKKPYEQYF.

The V call is TRBV20-1, the J call TRBJ2-7; 7 bases map to TRBD2. This CDR3 has 14 residues. Looked up from germline, CDR1 is DFQATT and CDR2 is SNEGSKA (reference sequence). The V and J ends lost 6 bases and 1 base, in that order; junction bases with no gene match: 9. CDR3 nucleotides: TGCAGTGCCCTCACGTCCGGGGGGTCCTACGAGCAGTACTTC. This sequence encodes CSALTSGGSYEQYF.

This chain joins TRBV10-3 and TRBJ1-5; the D gene is possibly TRBD1 (5 bases). V dropped 8 bases and J dropped 2 bases, with 13 bases sitting between them. Germline V gene lookup returns CDR1 ENHRY and CDR2 SYGVKD. The CDR3 is made up of 14 amino acids. The CDR3 DNA is TGTGCCATCCGGGGGGAGGCTGGCAATCAGCCCCAGCATTTT. This sequence encodes CAIRGEAGNQPQHF.

This clonotype was detected ten times or more. The CDR3 reads CASSRGPLEETQYF. CDR3 bases: TGTGCCAGCAGTAGGGGACCATTAGAAGAGACCCAGTACTTC. V and J are TRBV6-2 or TRBV6-3 and TRBJ2-5; D may be TRBD1 or TRBD2 (5 bases each). Germline V lookup: CDR1 MNHEY, CDR2 SVGEGT. The CDR3 loop spans 14 amino acids. Trimming stripped 5 bases from V and 3 bases from J, with 13 bases between.

This clonotype was observed at least ten times. CDR3 amino acids: CSVEDRGLDYEQYF. The CDR3 nucleotides read TGCAGCGTTGAAGACAGGGGGCTGGACTACGAGCAGTACTTC. The rearrangement uses TRBV29-1 and TRBJ2-7; the match to TRBD1 covers 8 bases. This CDR3 comprises 14 residues. Germline V CDR1 and CDR2: SQVTM, ANQGSEA. With V trimmed by 0 bases and J by 3 bases, 4 bases remained unmatched.

The sample holds a few counts of this clonotype. The rearrangement links TRBV11-3 to TRBJ2-2; possible D gene TRBD1, 6 bases. Germline V CDR1 and CDR2: SGHNT, YENEEA. The CDR3 is 15 amino acids. V lost 5 bases, J lost 7 bases, and 17 bases lay in between. The CDR3 nucleotides read TGTGCCAGCAGCACCCGGGACACCGGTCTCGGGGAGCTGTTTTTT. It specifies CASSTRDTGLGELFF.

J is TRBJ1-2 and V is TRBV20-1, with D hard to call. V lost 6 bases, J lost 5 bases, and 19 bases lay in between. The CDR3 covers 14 residues. Germline CDR1 reads DFQATT; CDR2 reads SNEGSKA (reference sequence). DNA of the CDR3: TGCAGTGCGACTGACGGACGGACTCCATATGGCTACACCTTC. Translated, it gives CSATDGRTPYGYTF.

This clonotype was seen only a few times. This rearrangement joins TRBV30 to TRBJ2-3, with a tentative D call TRBD1 (5 bases). This CDR3 is 12 amino acids long. Trimming took 3 bases from V and 5 from J, leaving 9 bases between them. Germline assignment: CDR1 GTSNPN and CDR2 SVGIG (reference sequence). CDR3 region: CAWSLQGDTQYF. The CDR3 nucleotides are TGTGCCTGGAGCCTTCAGGGAGATACGCAGTATTTT.

Many counts were recorded for this clonotype. The V and J genes are TRBV20-1 and TRBJ1-1, with 8 bases matching TRBD1. V shed 0 bases, J shed 10 bases, and the junction held 13 bases outside the gene matches. The CDR3 extends over 15 amino acids. CDR1 DFQATT and CDR2 SNEGSKA come from the germline V gene (reference sequence). The CDR3: CSAREVGQGATRAFF. The CDR3 DNA sequence: TGCAGTGCTAGAGAAGTTGGGCAGGGGGCAACCCGAGCTTTCTTT.

This clonotype was seen repeatedly, ten times or more. The rearrangement uses TRBV7-9 and TRBJ2-5; D is undetermined. Deletions cut 6 bases from V and 1 base from J, with 9 bases between. CDR3 length: 13 residues. Germline V lookup: CDR1 SEHNR, CDR2 FQNEAQ (reference sequence). As DNA, the CDR3 is TGTGCCAGCAGTATGGGGATCCAAGAGACCCAGTACTTC. Its translation is CASSMGIQETQYF.

The chain carries TRBV18 and TRBJ2-4, with TRBD1 matching over 11 bases. Trimming cost V 5 bases and J 9 bases; bases outside gene matches: 18. The CDR3 runs 18 residues. Germline CDR1 KGHSH, CDR2 LQKENI. The CDR3 loop is CASSASLPGQGEESIQYF. In nucleotides, the CDR3 is TGTGCCAGCTCAGCATCGTTACCGGGACAGGGGGAAGAGAGCATTCAGTACTTC.

This rearrangement joins TRBV29-1 to TRBJ1-2; D is perhaps TRBD1 (5 bases). With 6 bases removed from V and 6 bases from J, the gap between germline ends came to 8 bases. The CDR3 is 10 amino acids. The V gene's germline CDR1 is SQVTM and CDR2 ANQGSEA. CDR3 in amino acids: CSVLGDGYTF. The CDR3 region has the DNA TGCAGCGTCCTAGGGGATGGCTACACCTTC.

This clonotype was seen only a few times. The V call is TRBV5-1, the J call TRBJ1-4; D remains unclear. Trimming left V 4 bases short and J 5 bases short, with 9 bases between. The CDR3 runs to 13 residues. The V gene's germline CDR1 is SGHRS and CDR2 YFSETQ. The CDR3 region is CASSALGNEKLFF. The CDR3 DNA reads TGCGCCAGCAGCGCTCTTGGGAATGAAAAACTGTTTTTT.

This clonotype was seen a handful of times. The chain combines TRBV7-3 with TRBJ2-3; 9 bases fit TRBD2. Trimming removed 1 base from V and 6 bases from J; junction bases left unmatched: 5. Germline CDR1 SGHTA, CDR2 FQGTGA. The CDR3 runs 15 residues. CDR3 sequence: CASSLRRTSEDTQYF. The CDR3 bases are TGTGCCAGCAGCTTAAGGAGGACTAGCGAGGATACGCAGTATTTT.

This clonotype has more than one count but fewer than ten. The rearrangement links TRBV20-1 to TRBJ1-1; no definite D call. Germline V lookup: CDR1 DFQATT, CDR2 SNEGSKA (reference sequence). The V end lost 5 bases, the J end lost 1 base, and 11 bases lay between the germline ends. The CDR3 is 13 residues long. CDR3 DNA: TGCAGTGCTTATAGACTCGGGAACACTGAAGCTTTCTTT. Protein: CSAYRLGNTEAFF.

This chain joins TRBV5-4 and TRBJ1-2, with a possible D match to TRBD1 (6 bases). Trimming pared 4 bases from V and 8 bases from J, leaving 9 bases between. Germline CDR1 SGHNT, CDR2 YYREEE (reference sequence). The CDR3 is made up of 11 amino acids. CDR3 nucleotides: TGTGCCAGCAGCGCCCAGGGGGGCTACACCTTC. This gives the protein CASSAQGGYTF.

This clonotype was seen at least ten times. The chain joins TRBV20-1 to TRBJ1-1; D is perhaps TRBD1 (6 bases). The CDR3 has 15 residues. Trimming took off 0 bases at V and 5 bases at J, with 16 bases between the two ends. Germline V lookup: CDR1 DFQATT, CDR2 SNEGSKA (reference sequence). The CDR3 reads CSARDALGGLTEAFF. CDR3 DNA: TGCAGTGCTAGAGACGCCTTGGGGGGCTTAACTGAAGCTTTCTTT.

This clonotype was seen many times. This chain connects TRBV12-3 or TRBV12-4 to TRBJ2-2, with 8 bases matching TRBD1. The CDR3 has 16 amino acids. V was pared by 5 bases and J by 1 base, with 6 bases of the junction left unmatched. The CDR3 bases are TGTGCCAGCAGTGTCGGACAGGGATTGAACACCGGGGAGCTGTTTTTT. Protein: CASSVGQGLNTGELFF.

This chain links TRBV5-8 with TRBJ2-3; 9 positions match TRBD1. V was clipped by 3 bases and J by 1 base; unmatched bases: 12. Germline values: CDR1 SGHTS, CDR2 YDEGEE. The CDR3 has 18 residues. CDR3 amino acids: CASSSGTGISTRTDTQYF. CDR3 sequence (DNA): TGTGCCAGCAGCTCCGGGACAGGGATATCCACCCGCACAGATACGCAGTATTTT.

The CDR3 is CASSPQGFGEAFF. CDR3 nucleotide sequence: TGTGCCAGCAGTCCACAGGGTTTCGGTGAAGCTTTCTTT. The J gene is TRBJ1-1, the V gene TRBV28; a weak D match, TRBD1 (6 bases). The ends were cut back, 5 bases at V and 7 bases at J, with 14 bases in the middle. The CDR3 contains 13 residues. CDR1 and CDR2 from the germline V gene are MDHEN and SYDVKM.